This TCR beta chain appears in the sequencing data of a study of T cell repertoires in cytomegalovirus infection. Study summary: In the study, CMV epitopes included recently identified HLA-C-restricted and well-studied HLA-B-restricted ones. Public TCR beta signatures were indicative of both CMV infection and a matching HLA type.

Trimming left V 5 bases short and J 0 bases short, with 11 bases between. The CDR3 sequence is 15 residues long. TCRdb re-derived calls from the reads in MiXCR, one entry per CDR3 protein. The data hold about 310,000 distinct CDR3 sequences, with just under 25% observed a single time. Turning to this clonotype: The antigen remains unidentified.

V is TRBV12-3 or TRBV12-4 and J is TRBJ2-1; a possible D gene is TRBD1 (6 bases). The sample was cultured PBMCs, taken from culture after CMV antigen stimulation. This clonotype originated in a human donor in good health (CMV status not recorded). Some clones in this sample may be carry-over from other donors' samples. This chain's CDR3 is CASSIGQSSYNEQFF. The CDR3 DNA sequence: TGTGCCAGCAGTATCGGACAGAGCTCCTACAATGAGCAGTTCTTC.